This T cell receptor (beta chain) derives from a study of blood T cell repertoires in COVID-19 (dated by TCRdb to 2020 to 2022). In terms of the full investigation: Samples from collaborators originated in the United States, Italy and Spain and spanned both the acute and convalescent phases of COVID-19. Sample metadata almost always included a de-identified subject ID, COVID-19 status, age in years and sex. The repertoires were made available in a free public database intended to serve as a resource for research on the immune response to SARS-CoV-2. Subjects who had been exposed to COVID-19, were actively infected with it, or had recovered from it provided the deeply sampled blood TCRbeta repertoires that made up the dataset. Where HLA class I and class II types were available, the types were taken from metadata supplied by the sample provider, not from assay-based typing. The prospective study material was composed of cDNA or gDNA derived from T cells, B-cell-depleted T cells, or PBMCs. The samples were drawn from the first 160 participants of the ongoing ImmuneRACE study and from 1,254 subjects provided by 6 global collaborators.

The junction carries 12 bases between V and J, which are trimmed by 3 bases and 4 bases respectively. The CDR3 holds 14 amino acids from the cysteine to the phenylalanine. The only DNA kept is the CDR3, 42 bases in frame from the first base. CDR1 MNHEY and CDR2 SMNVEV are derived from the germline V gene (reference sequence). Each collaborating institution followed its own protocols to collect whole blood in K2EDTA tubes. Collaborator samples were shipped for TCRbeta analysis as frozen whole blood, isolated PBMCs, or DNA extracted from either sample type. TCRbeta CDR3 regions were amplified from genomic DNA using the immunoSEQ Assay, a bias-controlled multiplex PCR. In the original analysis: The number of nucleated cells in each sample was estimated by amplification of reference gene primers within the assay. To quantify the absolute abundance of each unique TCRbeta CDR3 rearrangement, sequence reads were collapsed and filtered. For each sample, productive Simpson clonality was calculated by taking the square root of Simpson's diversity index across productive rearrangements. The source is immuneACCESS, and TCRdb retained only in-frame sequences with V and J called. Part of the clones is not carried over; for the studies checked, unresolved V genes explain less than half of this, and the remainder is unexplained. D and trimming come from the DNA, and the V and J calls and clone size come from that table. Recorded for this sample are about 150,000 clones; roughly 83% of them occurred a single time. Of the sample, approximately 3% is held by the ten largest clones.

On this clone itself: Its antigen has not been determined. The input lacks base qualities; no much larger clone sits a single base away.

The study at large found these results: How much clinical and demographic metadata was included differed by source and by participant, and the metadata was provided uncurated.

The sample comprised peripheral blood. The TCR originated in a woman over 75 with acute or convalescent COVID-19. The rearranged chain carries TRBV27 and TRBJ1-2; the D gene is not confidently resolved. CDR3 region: CASSFLGEGYGYTF. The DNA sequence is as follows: TGTGCCAGCAGTTTCCTGGGCGAAGGCTATGGCTACACCTTC.